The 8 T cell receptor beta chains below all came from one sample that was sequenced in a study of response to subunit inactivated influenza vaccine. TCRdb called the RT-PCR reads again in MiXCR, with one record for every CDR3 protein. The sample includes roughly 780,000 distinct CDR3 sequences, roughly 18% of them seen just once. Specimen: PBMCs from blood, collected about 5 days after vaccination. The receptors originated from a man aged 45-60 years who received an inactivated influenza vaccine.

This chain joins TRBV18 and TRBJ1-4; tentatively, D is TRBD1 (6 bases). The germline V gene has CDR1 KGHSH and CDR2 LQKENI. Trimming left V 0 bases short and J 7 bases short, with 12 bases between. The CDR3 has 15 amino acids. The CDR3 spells CASSPPARGGEKLFF. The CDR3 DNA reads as TGTGCCAGCTCACCACCGGCCAGGGGCGGTGAAAAACTGTTTTTT.

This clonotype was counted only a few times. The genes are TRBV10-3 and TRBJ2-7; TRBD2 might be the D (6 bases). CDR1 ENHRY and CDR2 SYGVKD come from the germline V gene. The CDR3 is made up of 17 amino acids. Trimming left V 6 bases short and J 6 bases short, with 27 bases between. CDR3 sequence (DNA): TGTGCCATCAGGGAGGAGGTTAGCGGAGGGGCTATGGGCGAGCAGTACTTC. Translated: CAIREEVSGGAMGEQYF.

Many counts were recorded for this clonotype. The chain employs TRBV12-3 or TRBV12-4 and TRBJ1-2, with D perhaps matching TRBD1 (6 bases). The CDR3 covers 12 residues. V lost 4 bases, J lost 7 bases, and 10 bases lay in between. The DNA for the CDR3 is TGTGCCAGCAGTTCCTACAGGGCTGGCTACACCTTC. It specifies CASSSYRAGYTF.

The CDR3 sequence: CASSPRTALAEQYF. CDR3 bases: TGTGCCAGCAGTCCCAGGACGGCTTTAGCCGAGCAGTACTTC. This chain uses TRBV2 with TRBJ2-7; the D is unclear. Germline CDR1 and CDR2: SNHLY and FYNNEI. V lost 5 bases, J lost 6 bases, and 17 bases lay in between. This CDR3 region has 14 residues.

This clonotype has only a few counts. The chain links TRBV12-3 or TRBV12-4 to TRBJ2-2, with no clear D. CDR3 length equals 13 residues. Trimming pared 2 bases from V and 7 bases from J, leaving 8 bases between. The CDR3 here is CASSLWGGGELFF. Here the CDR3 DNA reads TGTGCCAGCAGTTTATGGGGTGGCGGGGAGCTGTTTTTT.

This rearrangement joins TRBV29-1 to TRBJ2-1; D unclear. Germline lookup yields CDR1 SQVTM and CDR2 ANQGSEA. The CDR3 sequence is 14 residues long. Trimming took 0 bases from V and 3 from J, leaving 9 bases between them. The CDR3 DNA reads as TGCAGCGTTGAAGATCTTGGCTTCTACAATGAGCAGTTCTTC. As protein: CSVEDLGFYNEQFF.

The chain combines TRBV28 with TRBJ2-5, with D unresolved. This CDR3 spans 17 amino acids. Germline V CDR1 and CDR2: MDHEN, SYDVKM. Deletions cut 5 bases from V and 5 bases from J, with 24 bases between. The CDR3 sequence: CASSRISLSLIGETQYF. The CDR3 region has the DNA TGTGCCAGCAGTCGTATCTCCTTGTCACTAATAGGGGAGACCCAGTACTTC.

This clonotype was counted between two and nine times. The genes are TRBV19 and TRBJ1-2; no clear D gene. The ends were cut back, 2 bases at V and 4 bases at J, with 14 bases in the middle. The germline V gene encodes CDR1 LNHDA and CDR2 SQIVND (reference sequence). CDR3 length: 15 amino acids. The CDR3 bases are TGTGCCAGTAGTATAACGGCTGAAGGGCCCTATGGCTACACCTTC. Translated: CASSITAEGPYGYTF.